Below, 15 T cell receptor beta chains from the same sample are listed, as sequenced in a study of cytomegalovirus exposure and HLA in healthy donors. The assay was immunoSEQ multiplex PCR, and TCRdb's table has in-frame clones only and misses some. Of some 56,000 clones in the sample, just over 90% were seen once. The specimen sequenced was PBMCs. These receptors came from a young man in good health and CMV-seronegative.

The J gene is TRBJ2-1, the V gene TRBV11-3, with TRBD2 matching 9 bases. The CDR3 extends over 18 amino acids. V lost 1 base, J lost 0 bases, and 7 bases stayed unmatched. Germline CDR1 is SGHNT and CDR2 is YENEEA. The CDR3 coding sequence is TGTGCCAGCAGCTTAGGGGAGACTAGCGGAAGCTCCTACAATGAGCAGTTCTTC. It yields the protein CASSLGETSGSSYNEQFF.

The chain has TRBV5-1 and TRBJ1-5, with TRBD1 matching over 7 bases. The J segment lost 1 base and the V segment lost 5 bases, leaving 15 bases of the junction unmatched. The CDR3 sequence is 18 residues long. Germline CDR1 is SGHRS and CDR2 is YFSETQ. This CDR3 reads CASRYGTDPRASNQPQHF. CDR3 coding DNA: TGCGCCAGCAGATACGGGACAGATCCCAGGGCGAGCAATCAGCCCCAGCATTTT. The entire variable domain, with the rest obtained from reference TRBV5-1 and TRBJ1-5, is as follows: KAGVTQTPRYLIKTRGQQVTLSCSPISGHRSVSWYQQTPGQGLQFLFEYFSETQRNKGNFPGRFSGRQFSNSRSEMNVSTLELGDSALYLCASRYGTDPRASNQPQHFGDGTRLSIL.

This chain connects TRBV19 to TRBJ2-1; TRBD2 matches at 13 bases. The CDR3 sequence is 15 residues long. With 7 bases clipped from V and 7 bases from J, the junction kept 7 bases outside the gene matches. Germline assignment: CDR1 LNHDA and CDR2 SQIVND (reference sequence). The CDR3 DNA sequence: TGTGCCAGTAAGAGGACTAGCGGGAGTATAAATGAGCAGTTCTTC. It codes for CASKRTSGSINEQFF.

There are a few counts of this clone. The CDR3 DNA is TGTGCCAGCAGTCCGACTATTGAAGAGACCCAGTACTTC. This encodes CASSPTIEETQYF. The chain couples TRBV11-2 to TRBJ2-5; TRBD2 might be the D (5 bases). The CDR3 sequence is 13 residues long. Germline CDR1 and CDR2: SGHAT and FQNNGV. V gave up 6 bases and J gave up 3 bases, with 11 bases separating them.

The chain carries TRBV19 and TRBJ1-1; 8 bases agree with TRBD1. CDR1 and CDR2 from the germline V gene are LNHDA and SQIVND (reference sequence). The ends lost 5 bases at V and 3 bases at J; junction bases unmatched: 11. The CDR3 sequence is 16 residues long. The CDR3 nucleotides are TGTGCCAGTAGTTCAGACGGACAGGGAGGAGACACTGAAGCTTTCTTT. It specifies CASSSDGQGGDTEAFF.

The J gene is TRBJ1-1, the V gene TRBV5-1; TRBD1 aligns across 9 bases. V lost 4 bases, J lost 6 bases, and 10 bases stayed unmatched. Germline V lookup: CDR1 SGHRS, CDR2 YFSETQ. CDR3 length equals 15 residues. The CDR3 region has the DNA TGCGCCAGCAGCCCCGGGACAGGGTTGGTCGCTGAAGCTTTCTTT. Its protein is CASSPGTGLVAEAFF.

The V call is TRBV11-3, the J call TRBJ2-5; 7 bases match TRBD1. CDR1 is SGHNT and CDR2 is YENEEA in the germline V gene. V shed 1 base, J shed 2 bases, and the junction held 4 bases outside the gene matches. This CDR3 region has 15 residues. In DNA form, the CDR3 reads TGTGCCAGCAGCTTAGTAGGGGGCCCTCAAGAGACCCAGTACTTC. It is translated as CASSLVGGPQETQYF.

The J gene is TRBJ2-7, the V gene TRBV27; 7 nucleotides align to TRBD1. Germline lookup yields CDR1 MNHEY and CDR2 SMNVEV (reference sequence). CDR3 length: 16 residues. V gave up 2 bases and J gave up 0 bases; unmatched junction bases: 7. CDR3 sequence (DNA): TGTGCCAGCAGTTTAGCTGGGGCAGGGGGCTCCTACGAGCAGTACTTC. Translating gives CASSLAGAGGSYEQYF.

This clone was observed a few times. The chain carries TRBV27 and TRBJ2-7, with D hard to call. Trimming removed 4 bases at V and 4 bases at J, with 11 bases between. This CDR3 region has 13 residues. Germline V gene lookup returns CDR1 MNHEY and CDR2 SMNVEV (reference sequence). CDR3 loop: CASSSNVFYEQYF. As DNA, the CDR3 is TGTGCCAGCAGTTCTAATGTGTTTTACGAGCAGTACTTC.

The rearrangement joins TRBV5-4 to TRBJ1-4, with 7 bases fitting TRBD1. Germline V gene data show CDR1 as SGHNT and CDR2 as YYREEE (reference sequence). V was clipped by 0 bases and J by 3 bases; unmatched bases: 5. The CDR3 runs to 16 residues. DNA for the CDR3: TGTGCCAGCAGCTTGGAGGGGGCCGGGTCTAATGAAAAACTGTTTTTT. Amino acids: CASSLEGAGSNEKLFF.

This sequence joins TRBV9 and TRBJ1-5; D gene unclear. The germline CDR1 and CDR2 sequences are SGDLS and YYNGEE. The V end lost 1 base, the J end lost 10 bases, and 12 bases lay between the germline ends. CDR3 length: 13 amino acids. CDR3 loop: CASSVRPREPQHF. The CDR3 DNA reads TGTGCCAGCAGCGTACGCCCAAGAGAACCCCAGCATTTT.

Here the CDR3 reads CSVEGGTGDSEAFF. CDR3 coding DNA: TGCAGCGTTGAAGGAGGGACAGGAGACTCGGAAGCTTTCTTT. The chain is built from TRBV29-1 and TRBJ1-1; 8 bases line up with TRBD1. CDR1 is SQVTM and CDR2 is ANQGSEA in the germline V gene. V lost 1 base and J lost 8; bases outside the gene matches: 9. The length of the CDR3 is 14 residues.

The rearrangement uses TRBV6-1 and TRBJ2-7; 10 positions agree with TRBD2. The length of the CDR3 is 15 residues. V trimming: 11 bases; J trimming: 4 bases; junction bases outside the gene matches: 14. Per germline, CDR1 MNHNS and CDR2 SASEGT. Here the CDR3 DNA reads TGTGCCGGACAAGGTCGGTCTAGCGGGAGTTACGAGCAGTACTTC. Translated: CAGQGRSSGSYEQYF.

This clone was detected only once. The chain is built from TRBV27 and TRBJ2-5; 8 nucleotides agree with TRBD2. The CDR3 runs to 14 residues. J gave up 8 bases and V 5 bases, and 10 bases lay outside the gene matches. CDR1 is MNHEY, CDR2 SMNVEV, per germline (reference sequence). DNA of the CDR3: TGTGCCAGCAGTCCTAGCCGGGAGGGTGATACCCAGTACTTC. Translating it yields CASSPSREGDTQYF.

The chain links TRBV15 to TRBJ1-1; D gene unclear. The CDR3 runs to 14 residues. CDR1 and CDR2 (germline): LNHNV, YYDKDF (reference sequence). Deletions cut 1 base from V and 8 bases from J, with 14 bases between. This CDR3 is CATSRGSPGEEAFF. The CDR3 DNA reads TGTGCCACCAGCAGAGGCAGCCCGGGTGAGGAAGCTTTCTTT.